This T cell receptor beta chain comes out of a study of a mutant IDH1 vaccine in newly diagnosed glioma. Turning to the study itself: Among treated patients, about 60% were male and around 40% female, and mean age was 40.4 years.

The time point: baseline, week 1 (first vaccination visit). Treatment here: pre-vaccination baseline after standard-of-care therapy. Germline assignment: CDR1 SQVTM and CDR2 ANQGSEA. The CDR3 is made up of 14 amino acids. The ends were cut back, 7 bases at V and 0 bases at J, with 14 bases in the middle. With regard to this clone: What it recognizes is unknown.

General study findings and limits: Changes in the top peripheral T cell clonotypes seemingly had no bearing on pseudoprogression.

Assay used: immunoSEQ multiplex PCR; TCRdb lists only in-frame clones, some missing. The sample consists of roughly 68,000 clones, 60% to 85% of them appearing once. The sequencing here drew on PBMCs, taken from a glioma patient treated with radiotherapy, temozolomide or both. The receptor comes from a man aged 50 to 59 with glioma. This chain joins TRBV29-1 and TRBJ2-3; tentative D call: TRBD1 (5 bases). The CDR3 DNA reads as TGCAGCGGGGGCCAGGGTGACAGCACAGATACGCAGTATTTT. Protein: CSGGQGDSTDTQYF.